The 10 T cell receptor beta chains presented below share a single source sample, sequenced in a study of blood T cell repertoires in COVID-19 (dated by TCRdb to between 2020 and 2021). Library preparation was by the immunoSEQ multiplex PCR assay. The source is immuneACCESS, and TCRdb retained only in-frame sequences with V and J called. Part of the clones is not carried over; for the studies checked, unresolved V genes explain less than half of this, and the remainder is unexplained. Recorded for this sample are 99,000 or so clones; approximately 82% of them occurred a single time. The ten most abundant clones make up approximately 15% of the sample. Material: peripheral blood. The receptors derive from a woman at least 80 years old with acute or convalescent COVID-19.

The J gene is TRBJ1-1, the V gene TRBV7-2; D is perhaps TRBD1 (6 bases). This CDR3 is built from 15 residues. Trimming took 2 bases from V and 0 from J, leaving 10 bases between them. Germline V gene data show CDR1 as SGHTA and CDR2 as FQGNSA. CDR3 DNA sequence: TGTGCCAGCAGCTTATCTACAGGGATGAACACTGAAGCTTTCTTT. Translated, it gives CASSLSTGMNTEAFF.

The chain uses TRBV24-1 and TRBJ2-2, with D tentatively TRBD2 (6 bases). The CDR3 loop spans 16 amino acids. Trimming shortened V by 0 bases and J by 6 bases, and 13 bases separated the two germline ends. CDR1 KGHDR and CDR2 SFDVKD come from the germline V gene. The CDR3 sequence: CATSDLELARAGELFF. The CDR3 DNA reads TGTGCCACCAGTGATTTGGAACTAGCCAGGGCCGGGGAGCTGTTTTTT.

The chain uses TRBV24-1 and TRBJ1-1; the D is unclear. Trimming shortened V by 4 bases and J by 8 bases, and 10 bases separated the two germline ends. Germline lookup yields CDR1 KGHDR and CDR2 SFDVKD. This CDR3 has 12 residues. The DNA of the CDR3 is TGTGCCACCAGTGACGGGTTTGAAGAAGCTTTCTTT. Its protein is CATSDGFEEAFF.

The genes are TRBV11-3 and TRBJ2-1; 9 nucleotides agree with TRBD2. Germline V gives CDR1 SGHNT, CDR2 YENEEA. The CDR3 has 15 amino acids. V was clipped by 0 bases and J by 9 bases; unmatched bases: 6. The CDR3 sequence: CASSLDRRAGGEQFF. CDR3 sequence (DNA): TGTGCCAGCAGCTTAGATCGCCGAGCGGGAGGTGAGCAGTTCTTC. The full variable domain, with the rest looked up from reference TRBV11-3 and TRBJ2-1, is EAGVVQSPRYKIIEKKQPVAFWCNPISGHNTLYWYLQNLGQGPELLIRYENEEAVDDSQLPKDRFSAERLKGVDSTLKIQPAELGDSAVYLCASSLDRRAGGEQFFGPGTRLTVL.

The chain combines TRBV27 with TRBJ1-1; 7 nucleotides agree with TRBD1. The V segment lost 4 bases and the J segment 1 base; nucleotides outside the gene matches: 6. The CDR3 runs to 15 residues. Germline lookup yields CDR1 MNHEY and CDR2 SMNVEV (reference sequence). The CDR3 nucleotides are TGTGCCAGCAGTTCGGACAGGCGGGGGAACACTGAAGCTTTCTTT. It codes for CASSSDRRGNTEAFF.

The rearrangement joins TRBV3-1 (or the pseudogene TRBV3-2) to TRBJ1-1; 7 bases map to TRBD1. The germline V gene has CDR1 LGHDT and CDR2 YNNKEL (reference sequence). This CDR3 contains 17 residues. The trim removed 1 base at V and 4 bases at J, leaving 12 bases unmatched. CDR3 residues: CASSQASRGKVTTEAFF. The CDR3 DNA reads TGTGCCAGCAGCCAAGCGAGCAGGGGGAAGGTGACCACTGAAGCTTTCTTT.

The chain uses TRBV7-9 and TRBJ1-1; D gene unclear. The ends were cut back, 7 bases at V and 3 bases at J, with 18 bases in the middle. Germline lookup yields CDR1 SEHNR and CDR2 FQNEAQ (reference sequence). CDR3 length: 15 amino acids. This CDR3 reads CASTPGRADDTEAFF. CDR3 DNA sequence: TGTGCCAGCACCCCGGGGAGGGCAGACGACACTGAAGCTTTCTTT.

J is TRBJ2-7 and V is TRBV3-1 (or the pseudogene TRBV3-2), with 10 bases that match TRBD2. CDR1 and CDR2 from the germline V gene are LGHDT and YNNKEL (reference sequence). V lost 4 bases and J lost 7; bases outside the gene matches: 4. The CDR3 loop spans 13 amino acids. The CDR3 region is CASSPGTSVEQYF. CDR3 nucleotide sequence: TGTGCCAGCAGCCCCGGGACTAGCGTGGAGCAGTACTTC.

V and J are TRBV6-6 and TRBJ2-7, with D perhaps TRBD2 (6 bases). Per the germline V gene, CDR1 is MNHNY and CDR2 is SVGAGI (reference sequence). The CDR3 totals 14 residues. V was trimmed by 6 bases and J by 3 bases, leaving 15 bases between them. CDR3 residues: CASRGNGRGYEQYF. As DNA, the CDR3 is TGTGCCAGCAGGGGGAACGGGAGAGGCTACGAGCAGTACTTC.

Here the CDR3 DNA reads TGTGCTAGTGCCACCGGGACAGGGCAATCCTACAATGAGCAGTTCTTC. Translated, it gives CASATGTGQSYNEQFF. The gene calls are TRBV12-5 and TRBJ2-1; 9 bases map to TRBD1. Germline values: CDR1 LGHNT, CDR2 FRNRAP. V was clipped by 7 bases and J by 1 base; unmatched bases: 8. CDR3 length: 16 amino acids.